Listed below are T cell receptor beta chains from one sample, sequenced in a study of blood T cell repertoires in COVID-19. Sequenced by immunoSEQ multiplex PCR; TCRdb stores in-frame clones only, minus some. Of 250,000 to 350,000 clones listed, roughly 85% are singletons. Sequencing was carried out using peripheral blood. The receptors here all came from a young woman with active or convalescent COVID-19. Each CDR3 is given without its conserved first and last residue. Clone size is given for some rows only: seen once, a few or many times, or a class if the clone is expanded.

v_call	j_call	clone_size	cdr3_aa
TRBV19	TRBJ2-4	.	ASSSLAGGAKNIQY
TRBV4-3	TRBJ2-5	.	ASSQTSGGITQY
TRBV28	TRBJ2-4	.	ASSALNWRRH
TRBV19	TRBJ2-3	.	ASSMDRLAGGADTQY
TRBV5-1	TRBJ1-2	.	ASSRTAGDYGYT
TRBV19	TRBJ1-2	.	ASSVQTGGNGYT
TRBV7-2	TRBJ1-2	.	ASSLAVPTDLFYGYT
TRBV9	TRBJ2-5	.	ASSVGAGPGETQY
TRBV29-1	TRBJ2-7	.	SVGQGRGSYEQY
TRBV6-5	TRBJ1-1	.	ASSGVNTEAF
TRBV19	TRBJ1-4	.	ASSRTGSNEKLF
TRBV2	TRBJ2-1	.	ASSEVPPGAAGEQF
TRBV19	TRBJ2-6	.	ASSMEGTGANVLT
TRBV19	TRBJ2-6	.	ASSISRPVTYSGANVLT
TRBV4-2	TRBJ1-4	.	ASSSDRGSLEKLF
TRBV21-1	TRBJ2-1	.	ASTPGGERIGYLPLSSYNEQF
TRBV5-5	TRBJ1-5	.	ASSSLGGGNQPQH
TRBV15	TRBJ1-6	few	ATSRGEASSYNSPLH
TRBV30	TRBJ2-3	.	AWSVVSGGAEY
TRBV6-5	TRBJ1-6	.	ASNRGSSPLH
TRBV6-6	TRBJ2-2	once	ASSLRDRGENTGELF
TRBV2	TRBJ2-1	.	ASSSTQLAGGEQF
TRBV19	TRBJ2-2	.	ASSGQRNTGELF
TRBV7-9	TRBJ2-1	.	ASSLRGGFDYNEQF
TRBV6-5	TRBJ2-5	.	ASSYTGGQETQY
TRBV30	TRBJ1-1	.	AWRLLRNTEAF
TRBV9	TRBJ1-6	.	ASSKYGQDNSPLH
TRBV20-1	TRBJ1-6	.	SARSRALH